There are a few counts of the clone carrying this TCR beta chain. The sample originates from a study of response to subunit inactivated influenza vaccine. TCRdb analysed the RT-PCR reads with MiXCR anew, one entry per CDR3 protein. The data show some 600,000 distinct CDR3 sequences, approximately 15% seen once. The CDR3 runs to 15 residues. Germline assignment: CDR1 MNHNS and CDR2 SASEGT. V trimming: 2 bases; J trimming: 5 bases; junction bases outside the gene matches: 6. The receptor was isolated from a man in his fifties who received an inactivated influenza vaccine. The source material was PBMCs from blood, sampled less than 15 days before vaccination. This chain uses TRBV6-1 with TRBJ1-5, with TRBD1 matching 7 bases. In DNA form, the CDR3 reads TGTGCCAGCAGTGAATCCCGCAGGGGGTATCAGCCCCAGCATTTT. Residues: CASSESRRGYQPQHF.